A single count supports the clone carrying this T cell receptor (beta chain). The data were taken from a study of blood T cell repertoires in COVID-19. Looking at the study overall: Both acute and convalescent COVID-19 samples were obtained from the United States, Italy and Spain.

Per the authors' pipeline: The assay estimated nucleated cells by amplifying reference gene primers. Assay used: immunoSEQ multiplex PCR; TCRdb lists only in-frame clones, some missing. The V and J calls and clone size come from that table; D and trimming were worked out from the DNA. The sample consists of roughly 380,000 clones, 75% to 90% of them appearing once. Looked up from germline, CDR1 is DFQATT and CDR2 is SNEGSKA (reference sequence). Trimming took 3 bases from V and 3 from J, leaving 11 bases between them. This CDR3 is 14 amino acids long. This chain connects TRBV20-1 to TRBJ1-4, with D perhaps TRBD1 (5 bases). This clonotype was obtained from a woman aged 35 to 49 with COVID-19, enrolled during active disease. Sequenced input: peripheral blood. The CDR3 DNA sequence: TGCAGTGCTAGTTCAGGGCAAGCTAATGAAAAACTGTTTTTT. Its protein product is CSASSGQANEKLFF.